The next 27 T cell receptor beta chains were all read from a single sample in a study of cytomegalovirus exposure and HLA in healthy donors. Amplification used 60 Vbeta primers and 13 Jbeta primers. Using immunoSEQ multiplex PCR, the repertoire was profiled, and TCRdb retains in-frame clones only, with some absent. Among roughly 150,000 clones listed, about 82% were seen once. Sequenced: PBMCs. The receptor set was obtained from a male donor in good health and CMV-seronegative.

The V and J genes are TRBV19 and TRBJ1-4; D remains ambiguous. Germline CDR1 LNHDA, CDR2 SQIVND (reference sequence). Trimming removed 1 base from V and 7 bases from J, with 10 bases in between. There are 14 residues in the CDR3. This CDR3 reads CASSIVVGGEKLFF. DNA for the CDR3: TGTGCCAGTAGTATAGTTGTTGGAGGTGAAAAACTGTTTTTT.

The genes are TRBV5-6 and TRBJ1-6; 7 bases are shared with TRBD1. The germline V gene has CDR1 SGHDT and CDR2 YYEEEE. Unmatched junction bases numbered 10, after V lost 4 bases and J lost 3 bases. The CDR3 consists of 17 residues. The CDR3 nucleotides read TGTGCCAGCAGCCGGAGGGACAGTCGGTACTATAATTCACCCCTCCACTTT. It translates to CASSRRDSRYYNSPLHF. Full variable domain (missing parts from reference TRBV5-6 and TRBJ1-6): DAGVTQSPTHLIKTRGQQVTLRCSPKSGHDTVSWYQQALGQGPQFIFQYYEEEERQRGNFPDRFSGHQFPNYSSELNVNALLLGDSALYLCASSRRDSRYYNSPLHFGNGTRLTVT.

This clone has just a few counts. The chain carries TRBV15 and TRBJ1-6; TRBD1 agrees at 7 bases. V gave up 3 bases and J gave up 5 bases; unmatched junction bases: 1. This CDR3 comprises 14 residues. Per the germline V gene, CDR1 is LNHNV and CDR2 is YYDKDF (reference sequence). CDR3 residues: CATSRDRNNSPLHF. The CDR3 DNA reads as TGTGCCACCAGCAGGGACAGGAATAATTCACCCCTCCACTTT.

CDR3: CASSAAQGARETQYF. CDR3 coding DNA: TGTGCCAGCAGCGCGGCGCAGGGGGCGAGAGAGACCCAGTACTTC. The chain combines TRBV9 with TRBJ2-5; TRBD1 matches at 8 bases. Germline V lookup: CDR1 SGDLS, CDR2 YYNGEE. The CDR3 contains 15 residues. The J segment lost 4 bases and the V segment lost 3 bases, leaving 8 bases of the junction unmatched. The complete variable domain, with remaining parts taken from reference TRBV9 and TRBJ2-5, reads DSGVTQTPKHLITATGQRVTLRCSPRSGDLSVYWYQQSLDQGLQFLIQYYNGEERAKGNILERFSAQQFPDLHSELNLSSLELGDSALYFCASSAAQGARETQYFGPGTRLLVL.

Regarding this clone: One end of the junction is discordant with germline, which a read error may explain. The chain uses TRBV7-9 and TRBJ1-2, with TRBD1 identical over 8 bases. The CDR3 spans 16 residues. CDR1 SEHNR and CDR2 FQNEAQ come from the germline V gene (reference sequence). The CDR3 sequence is CSSSLPNRTGWGGYTF. In nucleotides, the CDR3 is TGTTCCAGCAGCTTACCCAATAGGACAGGGTGGGGTGGCTACACCTTC.

This clone was seen more than once but under ten times. V gene TRBV2 combines with J gene TRBJ2-5; the D gene is possibly TRBD2 (6 bases). The J call may be mistaken, given a closer DNA end match to TRBJ2-7. Germline CDR1 and CDR2: SNHLY and FYNNEI. This CDR3 contains 15 residues. DNA for the CDR3: TGTGCCAGCAGTGAGGGAGGCCAGGTTCGATACGAGCAGTACTTC. Translating it yields CASSEGGQVRYEQYF.

This rearrangement joins TRBV6-9 to TRBJ2-2, with 8 bases identical to TRBD1. Germline-derived CDR1 and CDR2 are MNHGY and SVAAGI. V lost 5 bases, J lost 7 bases, and 3 bases stayed unmatched. The CDR3 totals 13 residues. Here the CDR3 reads CASSATGDGELFF. The CDR3 DNA sequence: TGTGCCAGCAGTGCGACAGGGGACGGGGAGCTGTTTTTT.

The chain carries TRBV6-5 and TRBJ2-1; tentative D call: TRBD1 (6 bases). In germline, CDR1 is MNHEY, CDR2 SVGAGI. With 5 bases removed from V and 11 bases from J, the gap between germline ends came to 13 bases. The CDR3 loop spans 12 amino acids. CDR3: CASSPDRWKQFF. The CDR3, as DNA: TGTGCCAGCAGTCCCGACAGGTGGAAGCAGTTCTTC.

The V gene is TRBV30, the J gene TRBJ1-1, with D hard to call. CDR1 is GTSNPN and CDR2 is SVGIG in the germline V gene (reference sequence). Trimming stripped 0 bases from V and 4 bases from J, with 9 bases between. The CDR3 has 13 residues. The chain's CDR3 is CAWSVGVSTEAFF. The CDR3 nucleotides are TGTGCCTGGAGTGTCGGGGTTTCCACTGAAGCTTTCTTT.

The rearrangement links TRBV7-2 to TRBJ2-3; D unclear. Germline V gene sequence: CDR1 SGHTA, CDR2 FQGNSA. The CDR3 covers 13 residues. V dropped 9 bases and J dropped 2 bases, with 12 bases sitting between them. The DNA for the CDR3 is TGTGCCAGGCTCGCGGAGAACACAGATACGCAGTATTTT. Translation gives CARLAENTDTQYF.

CDR3 sequence: CASSLVGVELFF. CDR3 DNA sequence: TGTGCCAGCAGCTTAGTAGGGGTTGAGCTGTTTTTT. The chain uses TRBV7-9 and TRBJ2-2; D is possibly TRBD1 (5 bases). Germline loops: CDR1 SEHNR, CDR2 FQNEAQ (reference sequence). Trimming stripped 1 base from V and 11 bases from J, with 8 bases between. The CDR3 runs to 12 residues.

The genes are TRBV4-1 and TRBJ2-7, with TRBD2 identical over 12 bases. This CDR3 contains 18 residues. Germline assignment: CDR1 MGHRA and CDR2 YSYEKL. J gave up 1 base and V 0 bases, and 7 bases lay outside the gene matches. The DNA of the CDR3 is TGCGCCAGCAGCCAAGAGCCACTAGCGGGGGGACTTTCCTACGAGCAGTACTTC. Its protein is CASSQEPLAGGLSYEQYF.

This clone was seen just once. The V call is TRBV19, the J call TRBJ2-7, with 8 bases that match TRBD1. From germline, CDR1 is LNHDA and CDR2 SQIVND (reference sequence). J was trimmed by 3 bases and V by 1 base; bases with no gene match: 8. This CDR3 region has 16 residues. CDR3 region: CASSIGQGSGFYEQYF. The CDR3 coding sequence is TGTGCCAGTAGTATAGGACAGGGGTCGGGTTTCTACGAGCAGTACTTC.

The V call is TRBV19, the J call TRBJ1-5; D not resolved. With 7 bases removed from V and 3 bases from J, the gap between germline ends came to 13 bases. CDR3 length: 14 residues. Germline V gene sequence: CDR1 LNHDA, CDR2 SQIVND (reference sequence). Here the CDR3 reads CASTDPGNNQPQHF. CDR3 nucleotides: TGTGCCAGTACCGACCCGGGGAACAATCAGCCCCAGCATTTT.

The chain carries TRBV29-1 and TRBJ2-3, with 9 nucleotides matching TRBD2. With 1 base clipped from V and 8 bases from J, the junction kept 10 bases outside the gene matches. This CDR3 has 15 residues. Germline CDR1 is SQVTM and CDR2 is ANQGSEA. The CDR3 loop reads CSVEGAGGGGGTQYF. The DNA for the CDR3 is TGCAGCGTTGAAGGCGCGGGAGGGGGTGGGGGTACGCAGTATTTT.

The chain employs TRBV11-3 and TRBJ2-1; a possible D gene is TRBD2 (6 bases). The length of the CDR3 is 13 residues. Per germline, CDR1 SGHNT and CDR2 YENEEA. Trimming removed 5 bases from V and 4 bases from J, with 9 bases in between. DNA of the CDR3: TGTGCCAGCAGCCAAGGGAGGTACAATGAGCAGTTCTTC. Encoded protein: CASSQGRYNEQFF.

A few counts support this clone. DNA of the CDR3: TGTGCCAGCAGCTTTAGCGGGACAACGAACACCGGGGAGCTGTTTTTT. Translating gives CASSFSGTTNTGELFF. This chain links TRBV7-2 with TRBJ2-2; 8 nucleotides line up with TRBD2. CDR3 length equals 16 residues. Trimming removed 3 bases from V and 0 bases from J; junction bases left unmatched: 3. The germline CDR1 and CDR2 sequences are SGHTA and FQGNSA.

The chain carries TRBV5-6 and TRBJ2-5, with 8 bases matching TRBD2. The trim removed 4 bases at V and 4 bases at J, leaving 12 bases unmatched. The CDR3 is made up of 16 amino acids. Germline V gene lookup returns CDR1 SGHDT and CDR2 YYEEEE. The CDR3 is CASSQGGSGGVETQYF. The CDR3 DNA reads TGTGCCAGCAGCCAGGGAGGGAGCGGGGGTGTAGAGACCCAGTACTTC.

The chain couples TRBV25-1 to TRBJ1-2; D unclear. The CDR3 loop spans 14 amino acids. CDR1 is MGHDK and CDR2 is SYGVNS in the germline V gene. Between the trimmed V and J ends, which lost 1 base and 8 bases, there was a span of 14 bases. CDR3: CASSELGAPKGYTF. CDR3 nucleotide sequence: TGTGCCAGCAGTGAATTAGGAGCGCCGAAGGGCTACACCTTC.

The rearrangement uses TRBV19 and TRBJ2-1, with 13 bases aligning to TRBD2. In germline, CDR1 is LNHDA, CDR2 SQIVND (reference sequence). V was clipped by 9 bases and J by 8 bases; unmatched bases: 4. The CDR3 has 13 amino acids. CDR3 coding DNA: TGTGCCAGCCAAGGACTAGCGGGAGATGAGCAGTTCTTC. Its protein is CASQGLAGDEQFF.

This chain connects TRBV7-8 to TRBJ1-5; 11 positions agree with TRBD1. This CDR3 is 16 amino acids long. J lost 7 bases, V lost 5 bases, and 10 bases had no gene match. The germline CDR1 and CDR2 sequences are SGHVS and FQNEAQ. DNA for the CDR3: TGTGCCAGCAGCCTCCTAGGGACAGGGGGTTACCAGCCCCAGCATTTT. This translates into CASSLLGTGGYQPQHF.

The gene calls are TRBV27 and TRBJ2-7, with 9 nucleotides matching TRBD2. Germline V gene data show CDR1 as MNHEY and CDR2 as SMNVEV (reference sequence). This CDR3 has 13 residues. V dropped 8 bases and J dropped 0; count of bases not matched to a gene: 2. The CDR3 spells CASATSGSYEQYF. The CDR3 DNA reads as TGTGCCAGCGCGACTAGCGGCTCCTACGAGCAGTACTTC.

The V and J genes are TRBV27 and TRBJ2-1; TRBD1 is a possible D gene (6 bases). The CDR3 is 14 amino acids. Trimming shortened V by 7 bases and J by 2 bases, and 12 bases separated the two germline ends. The germline gives CDR1 MNHEY, CDR2 SMNVEV (reference sequence). CDR3 in DNA: TGTGCCAGCACCGTGGGACACCCCTACAATGAGCAGTTCTTC. The encoded protein is CASTVGHPYNEQFF.

This chain joins TRBV4-3 and TRBJ1-2, with TRBD1 matching 7 bases. This CDR3 has 14 amino acids. CDR1 LGHNA and CDR2 YSLEER come from the germline V gene. Trimming took 2 bases from V and 3 from J; bases not matched to a gene: 3. The CDR3 DNA reads TGCGCCAGCAGCCAATACACAGGGGACTATGGCTACACCTTC. It yields the protein CASSQYTGDYGYTF.

This clone was seen just once. The chain has TRBV27 and TRBJ2-5; 7 nucleotides agree with TRBD2. CDR3 length: 13 amino acids. J gave up 4 bases and V 7 bases, and 6 bases lay outside the gene matches. Germline lookup yields CDR1 MNHEY and CDR2 SMNVEV (reference sequence). CDR3 nucleotide sequence: TGTGCCAGCACCACATTAGCGGGAGAGACCCAGTACTTC. This sequence encodes CASTTLAGETQYF.

The genes are TRBV5-6 and TRBJ2-1, with 8 bases identical to TRBD1. Per germline, CDR1 SGHDT and CDR2 YYEEEE. The CDR3 is 16 amino acids. Germline trimming cut 5 bases from V and 0 bases from J; bases unmatched to any gene: 7. CDR3 in amino acids: CASSQPGTGSYNEQFF. The CDR3 DNA sequence: TGTGCCAGCAGTCAACCCGGGACAGGCTCCTACAATGAGCAGTTCTTC.

The gene calls are TRBV28 and TRBJ1-2; perhaps TRBD1 as D (5 bases). CDR3 length: 12 residues. Germline V gene sequence: CDR1 MDHEN, CDR2 SYDVKM. Between the trimmed V and J ends, which lost 8 bases and 5 bases, there was a span of 12 bases. This CDR3 reads CASSGISYGYTF. The CDR3 region has the DNA TGTGCCAGCTCAGGGATTTCATATGGCTACACCTTC.